Listed here are 5 T cell receptor beta chains from one sample, sequenced in a study of blood T cells in healthy people across ages. PCR was performed a second time for about 6 to 12 cycles using a sample-barcoded 5' primer and a J-beta primer mix. TCRdb called the 5' RACE reads again in MiXCR, with one record for every CDR3 protein. In the table there are about 760,000 distinct CDR3 sequences, 20% to 25% of which are singletons. These sequences were also reported in another study, on T cells of mothers and their children.

Sequencing input: blood. These receptors all stem from a boy younger than 18 in good health.

The gene calls are TRBV28 and TRBJ2-1; D is ambiguous. V was pared by 6 bases and J by 2 bases, with 17 bases between. The CDR3 sequence is 16 residues long. The germline V gene encodes CDR1 MDHEN and CDR2 SYDVKM. The DNA for the CDR3 is TGTGCCAGCAGCCCGCAGAAGACCACAACCTACAATGAGCAGTTCTTC. As protein: CASSPQKTTTYNEQFF.

This chain links TRBV29-1 with TRBJ2-4, with 11 positions matching TRBD2. The germline CDR1 and CDR2 sequences are SQVTM and ANQGSEA. The CDR3 covers 19 residues. V gave up 0 bases and J gave up 6 bases; unmatched junction bases: 16. The CDR3 DNA sequence: TGCAGCGTTGAAGACCGTTTGAGGACTAGCGGGCTCCTCTTAAACATTCAGTACTTC. Translated, it gives CSVEDRLRTSGLLLNIQYF.

This clonotype was seen a handful of times. The chain carries TRBV13 and TRBJ2-7, with unresolved D. V dropped 0 bases and J dropped 2 bases, with 11 bases sitting between them. Germline values: CDR1 PRHDT, CDR2 FYEKMQ (reference sequence). The CDR3 loop spans 15 amino acids. DNA for the CDR3: TGTGCCAGCAGCTTAGGCTCGATCAACACCTACGAGCAGTACTTC. This gives the protein CASSLGSINTYEQYF.

The V gene is TRBV20-1, the J gene TRBJ2-3, with TRBD2 matching 11 bases. The V segment lost 5 bases and the J segment 6 bases; nucleotides outside the gene matches: 10. Germline V gives CDR1 DFQATT, CDR2 SNEGSKA (reference sequence). This CDR3 region has 15 residues. CDR3 DNA sequence: TGCAGTGCTGGTTTAACTAGCGGGGGACGGGATACGCAGTATTTT. It translates to CSAGLTSGGRDTQYF.

The chain links TRBV4-3 to TRBJ2-1; tentative D call: TRBD2 (6 bases). This CDR3 contains 17 residues. Germline lookup yields CDR1 LGHNA and CDR2 YSLEER. The germline V and J ends were trimmed by 0 bases and 1 base, with 13 bases remaining between them. The CDR3 loop reads CASSQDGGRGSYNEQFF. As DNA, the CDR3 is TGCGCCAGCAGCCAAGATGGGGGGAGAGGGTCCTACAATGAGCAGTTCTTC.